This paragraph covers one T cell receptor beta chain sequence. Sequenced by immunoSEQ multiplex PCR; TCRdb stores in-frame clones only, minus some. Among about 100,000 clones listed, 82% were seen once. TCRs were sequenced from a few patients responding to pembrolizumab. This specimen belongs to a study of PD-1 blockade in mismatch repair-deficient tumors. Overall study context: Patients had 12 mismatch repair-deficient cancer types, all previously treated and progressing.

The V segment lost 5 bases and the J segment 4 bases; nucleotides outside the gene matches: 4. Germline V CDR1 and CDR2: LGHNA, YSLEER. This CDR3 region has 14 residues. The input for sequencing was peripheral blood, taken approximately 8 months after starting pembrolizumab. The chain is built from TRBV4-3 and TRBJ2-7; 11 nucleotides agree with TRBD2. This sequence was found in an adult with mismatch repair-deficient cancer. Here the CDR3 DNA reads TGCGCCAGCAGCGTAGCGGGAGGGATGTACGAGCAGTACTTC. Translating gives CASSVAGGMYEQYF.